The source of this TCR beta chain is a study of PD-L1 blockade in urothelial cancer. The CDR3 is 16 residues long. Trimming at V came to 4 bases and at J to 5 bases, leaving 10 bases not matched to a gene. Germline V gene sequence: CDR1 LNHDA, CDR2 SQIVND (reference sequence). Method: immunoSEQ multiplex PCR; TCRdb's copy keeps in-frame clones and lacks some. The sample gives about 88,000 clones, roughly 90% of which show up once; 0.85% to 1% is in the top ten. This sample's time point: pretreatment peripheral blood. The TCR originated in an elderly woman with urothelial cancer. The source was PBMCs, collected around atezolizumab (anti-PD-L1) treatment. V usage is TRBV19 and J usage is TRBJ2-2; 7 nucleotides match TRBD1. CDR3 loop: CASSRGRGQWTGELFF. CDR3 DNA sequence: TGTGCCAGTAGTAGGGGAAGGGGGCAGTGGACCGGGGAGCTGTTTTTT.